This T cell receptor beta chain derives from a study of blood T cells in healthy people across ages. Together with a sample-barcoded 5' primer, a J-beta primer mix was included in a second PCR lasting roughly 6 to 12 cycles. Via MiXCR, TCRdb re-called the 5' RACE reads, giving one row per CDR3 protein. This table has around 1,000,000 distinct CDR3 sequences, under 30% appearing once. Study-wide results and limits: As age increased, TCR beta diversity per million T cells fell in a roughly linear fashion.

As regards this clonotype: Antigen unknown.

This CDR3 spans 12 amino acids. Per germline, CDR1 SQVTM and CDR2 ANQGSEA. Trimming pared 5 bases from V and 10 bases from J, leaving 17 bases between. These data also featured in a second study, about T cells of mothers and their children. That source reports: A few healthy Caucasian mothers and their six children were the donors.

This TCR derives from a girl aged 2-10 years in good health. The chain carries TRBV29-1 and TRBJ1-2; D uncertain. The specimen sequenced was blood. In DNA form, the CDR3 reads TGCAGCGTTTTTAAGGGTGGGAAGGACTACACCTTC. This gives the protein CSVFKGGKDYTF.